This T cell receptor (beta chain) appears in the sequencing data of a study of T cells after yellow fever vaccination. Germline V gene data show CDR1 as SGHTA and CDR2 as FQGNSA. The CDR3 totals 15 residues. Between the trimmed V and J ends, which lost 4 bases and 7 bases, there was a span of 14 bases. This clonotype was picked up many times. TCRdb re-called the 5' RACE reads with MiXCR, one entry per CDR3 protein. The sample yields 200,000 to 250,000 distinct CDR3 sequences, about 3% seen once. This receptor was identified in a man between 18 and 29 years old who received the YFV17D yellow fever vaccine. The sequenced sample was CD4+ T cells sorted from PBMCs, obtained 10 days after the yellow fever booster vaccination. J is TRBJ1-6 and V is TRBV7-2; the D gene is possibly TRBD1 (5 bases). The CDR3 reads CASSSPTGGNSPLHF. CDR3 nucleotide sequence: TGTGCCAGCAGCTCCCCTACCGGGGGAAATTCACCCCTCCACTTT.